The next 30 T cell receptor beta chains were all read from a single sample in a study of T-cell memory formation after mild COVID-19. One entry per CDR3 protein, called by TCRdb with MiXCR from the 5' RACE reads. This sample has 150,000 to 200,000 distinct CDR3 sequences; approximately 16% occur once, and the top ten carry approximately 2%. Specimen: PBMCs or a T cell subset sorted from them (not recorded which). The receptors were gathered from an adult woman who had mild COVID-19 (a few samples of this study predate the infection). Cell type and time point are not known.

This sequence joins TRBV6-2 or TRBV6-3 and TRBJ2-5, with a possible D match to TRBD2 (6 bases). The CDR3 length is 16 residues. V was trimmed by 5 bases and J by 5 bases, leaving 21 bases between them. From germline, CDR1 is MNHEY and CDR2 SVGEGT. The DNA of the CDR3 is TGTGCCAGCAGTCGGAGTAGCGGTTTTCTGAGGGAGACCCAGTACTTC. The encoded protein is CASSRSSGFLRETQYF.

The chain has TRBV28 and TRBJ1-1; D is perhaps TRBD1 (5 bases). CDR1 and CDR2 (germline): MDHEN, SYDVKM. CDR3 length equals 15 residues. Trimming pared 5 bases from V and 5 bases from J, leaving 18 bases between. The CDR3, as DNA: TGTGCCAGCAGTGCAGCGAGGGGAAGGAAAACTGAAGCTTTCTTT. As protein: CASSAARGRKTEAFF.

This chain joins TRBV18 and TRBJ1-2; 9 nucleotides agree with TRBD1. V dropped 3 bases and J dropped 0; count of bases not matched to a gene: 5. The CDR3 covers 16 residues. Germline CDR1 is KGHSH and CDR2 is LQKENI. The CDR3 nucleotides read TGTGCCAGCTCACCTGGACAGGGGCTCTCTAACTATGGCTACACCTTC. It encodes CASSPGQGLSNYGYTF.

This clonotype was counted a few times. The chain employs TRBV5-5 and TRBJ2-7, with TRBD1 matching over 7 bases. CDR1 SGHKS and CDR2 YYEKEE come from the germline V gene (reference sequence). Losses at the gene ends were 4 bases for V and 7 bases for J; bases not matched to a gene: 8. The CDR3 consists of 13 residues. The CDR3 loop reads CASSRTTGAEQYF. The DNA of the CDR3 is TGTGCCAGCAGCCGAACTACAGGGGCAGAGCAGTACTTC.

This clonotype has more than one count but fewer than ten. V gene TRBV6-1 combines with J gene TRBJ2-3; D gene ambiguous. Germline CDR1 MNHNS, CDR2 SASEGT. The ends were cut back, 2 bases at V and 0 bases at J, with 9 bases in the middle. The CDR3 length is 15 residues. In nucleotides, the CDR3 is TGTGCCAGCAGTGAAAAGGGCACAAGCACAGATACGCAGTATTTT. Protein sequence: CASSEKGTSTDTQYF.

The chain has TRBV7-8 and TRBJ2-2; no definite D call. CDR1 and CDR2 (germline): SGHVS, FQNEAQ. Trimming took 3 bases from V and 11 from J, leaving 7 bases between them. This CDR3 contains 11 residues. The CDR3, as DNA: TGTGCCAGCAGCTTCCACGAAGAGCTGTTTTTT. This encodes CASSFHEELFF.

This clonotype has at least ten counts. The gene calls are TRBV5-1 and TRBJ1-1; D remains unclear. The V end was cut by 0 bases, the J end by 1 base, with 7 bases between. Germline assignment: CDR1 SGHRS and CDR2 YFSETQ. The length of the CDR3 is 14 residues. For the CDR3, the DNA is TGCGCCAGCAGCTTGGCTGCACCGAACACTGAAGCTTTCTTT. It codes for CASSLAAPNTEAFF.

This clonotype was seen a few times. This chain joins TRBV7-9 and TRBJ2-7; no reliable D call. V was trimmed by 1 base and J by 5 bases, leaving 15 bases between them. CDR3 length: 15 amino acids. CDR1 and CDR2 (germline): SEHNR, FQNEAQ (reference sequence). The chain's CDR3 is CASSLVLGSGDEQYF. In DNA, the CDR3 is TGTGCCAGCAGCTTAGTGCTGGGGTCCGGTGACGAGCAGTACTTC. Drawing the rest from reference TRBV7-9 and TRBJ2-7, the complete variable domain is DTGVSQNPRHKITKRGQNVTFRCDPISEHNRLYWYRQTLGQGPEFLTYFQNEAQLEKSRLLSDRFSAERPKGSFSTLEIQRTEQGDSAMYLCASSLVLGSGDEQYFGPGTRLTVT.

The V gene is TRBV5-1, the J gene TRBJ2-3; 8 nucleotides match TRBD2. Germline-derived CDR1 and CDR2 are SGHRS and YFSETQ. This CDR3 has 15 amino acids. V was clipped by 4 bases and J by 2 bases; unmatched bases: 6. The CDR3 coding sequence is TGCGCCAGCAGCCGACGGACTAGCTCCACAGATACGCAGTATTTT. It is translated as CASSRRTSSTDTQYF.

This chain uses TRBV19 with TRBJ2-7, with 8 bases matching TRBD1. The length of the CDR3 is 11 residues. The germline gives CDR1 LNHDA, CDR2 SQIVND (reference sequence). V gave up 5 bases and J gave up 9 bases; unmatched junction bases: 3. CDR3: CASSAGGRQYF. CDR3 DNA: TGTGCCAGTAGTGCAGGGGGCAGGCAGTACTTC.

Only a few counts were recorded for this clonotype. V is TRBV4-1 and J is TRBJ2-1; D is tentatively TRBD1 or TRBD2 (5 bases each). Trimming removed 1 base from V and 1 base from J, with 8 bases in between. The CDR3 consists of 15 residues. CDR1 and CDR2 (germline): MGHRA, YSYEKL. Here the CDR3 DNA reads TGCGCCAGCAGCCAAGTATGGGGGTCCTACAATGAGCAGTTCTTC. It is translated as CASSQVWGSYNEQFF.

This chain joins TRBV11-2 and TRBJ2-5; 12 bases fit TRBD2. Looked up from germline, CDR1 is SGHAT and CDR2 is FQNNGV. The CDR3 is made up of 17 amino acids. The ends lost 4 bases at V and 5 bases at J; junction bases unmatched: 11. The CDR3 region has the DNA TGTGCCAGCAGCTCCCTAGCGGGGGGGCCTGGGGCGGAGACCCAGTACTTC. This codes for CASSSLAGGPGAETQYF.

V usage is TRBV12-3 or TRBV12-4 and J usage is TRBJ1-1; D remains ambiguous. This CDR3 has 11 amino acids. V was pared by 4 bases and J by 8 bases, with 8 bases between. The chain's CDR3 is CASSSRWEAFF. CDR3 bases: TGTGCCAGCAGTTCTAGGTGGGAAGCTTTCTTT.

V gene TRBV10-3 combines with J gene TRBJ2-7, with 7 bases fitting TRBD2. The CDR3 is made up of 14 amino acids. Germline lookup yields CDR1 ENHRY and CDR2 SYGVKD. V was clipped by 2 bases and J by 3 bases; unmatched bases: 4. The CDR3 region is CAISERLADYEQYF. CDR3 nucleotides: TGTGCCATCAGTGAGAGGCTAGCGGACTACGAGCAGTACTTC.

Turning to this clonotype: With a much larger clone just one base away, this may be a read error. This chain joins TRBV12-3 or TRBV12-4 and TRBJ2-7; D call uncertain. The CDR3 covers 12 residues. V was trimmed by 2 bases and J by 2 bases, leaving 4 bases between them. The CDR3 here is CASSLTPYEQYF. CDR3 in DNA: TGTGCCAGCAGTTTAACTCCCTACGAGCAGTACTTC.

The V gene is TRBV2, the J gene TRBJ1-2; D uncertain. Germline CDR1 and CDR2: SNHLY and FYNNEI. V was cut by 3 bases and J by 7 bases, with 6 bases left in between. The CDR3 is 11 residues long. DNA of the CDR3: TGTGCCAGCAGTGATAGGAGTGGCTACACCTTC. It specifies CASSDRSGYTF.

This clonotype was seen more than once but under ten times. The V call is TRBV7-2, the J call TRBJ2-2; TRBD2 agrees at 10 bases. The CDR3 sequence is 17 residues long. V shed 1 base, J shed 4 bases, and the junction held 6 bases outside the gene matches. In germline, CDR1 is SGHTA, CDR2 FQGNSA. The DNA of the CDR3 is TGTGCCAGCAGCTTAGTCGCCCTAGCGGGAGTCACCGGGGAGCTGTTTTTT. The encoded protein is CASSLVALAGVTGELFF.

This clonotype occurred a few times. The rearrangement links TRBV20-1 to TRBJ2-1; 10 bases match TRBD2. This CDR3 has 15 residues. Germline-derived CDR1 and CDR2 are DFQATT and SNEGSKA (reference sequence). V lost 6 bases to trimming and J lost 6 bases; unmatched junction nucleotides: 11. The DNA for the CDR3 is TGCAGTGCCGAGGCGAGAAGCGGGAGGGGCAATGAGCAGTTCTTC. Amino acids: CSAEARSGRGNEQFF.

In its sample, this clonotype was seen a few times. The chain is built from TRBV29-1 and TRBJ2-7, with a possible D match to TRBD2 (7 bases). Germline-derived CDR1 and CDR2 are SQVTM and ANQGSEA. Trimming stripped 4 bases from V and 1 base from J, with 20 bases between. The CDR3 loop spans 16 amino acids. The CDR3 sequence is CSVAPDGGPHSYEQYF. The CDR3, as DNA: TGCAGCGTTGCCCCGGACGGGGGGCCGCATTCCTACGAGCAGTACTTC.

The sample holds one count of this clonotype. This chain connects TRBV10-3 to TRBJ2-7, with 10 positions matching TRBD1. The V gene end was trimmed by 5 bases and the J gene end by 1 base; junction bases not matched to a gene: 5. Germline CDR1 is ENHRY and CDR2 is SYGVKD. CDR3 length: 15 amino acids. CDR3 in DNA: TGTGCCATCAGTAACCCGGGACAGGGGTCCTACGAGCAGTACTTC. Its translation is CAISNPGQGSYEQYF.

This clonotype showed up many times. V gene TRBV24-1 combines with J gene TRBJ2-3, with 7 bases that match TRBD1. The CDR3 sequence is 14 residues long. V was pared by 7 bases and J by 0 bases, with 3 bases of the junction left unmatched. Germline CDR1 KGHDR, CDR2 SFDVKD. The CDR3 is CATSTGASTDTQYF. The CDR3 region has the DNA TGTGCCACCAGCACAGGGGCGAGCACAGATACGCAGTATTTT.

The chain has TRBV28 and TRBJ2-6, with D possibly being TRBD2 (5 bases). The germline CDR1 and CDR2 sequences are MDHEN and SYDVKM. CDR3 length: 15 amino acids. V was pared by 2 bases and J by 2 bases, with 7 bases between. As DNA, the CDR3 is TGTGCCAGCAGTTTACCCGGGGCTGGGGCCAACGTCCTGACTTTC. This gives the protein CASSLPGAGANVLTF.

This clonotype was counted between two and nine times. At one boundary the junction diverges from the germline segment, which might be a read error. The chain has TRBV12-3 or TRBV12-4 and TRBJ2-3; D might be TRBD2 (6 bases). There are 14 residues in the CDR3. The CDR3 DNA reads TGTGCCAGCAGCAGCGTGGCCGGGACTGCCGATCTGGATTTT. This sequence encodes CASSSVAGTADLDF.

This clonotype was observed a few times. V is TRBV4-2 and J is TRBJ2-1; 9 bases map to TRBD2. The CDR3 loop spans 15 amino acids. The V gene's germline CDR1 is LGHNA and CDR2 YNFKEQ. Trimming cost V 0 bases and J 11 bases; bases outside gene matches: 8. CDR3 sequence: CASSQDRDSGRKQFF. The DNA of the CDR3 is TGTGCCAGCAGCCAAGATCGGGATAGCGGGAGAAAGCAGTTCTTC.

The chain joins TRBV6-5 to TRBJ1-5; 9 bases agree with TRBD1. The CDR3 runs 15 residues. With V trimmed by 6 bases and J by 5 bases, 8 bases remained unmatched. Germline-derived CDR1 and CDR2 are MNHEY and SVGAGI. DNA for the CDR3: TGTGCCAGCAGCTCCGGGACAGGGCCCTATCAGCCCCAGCATTTT. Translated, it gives CASSSGTGPYQPQHF.

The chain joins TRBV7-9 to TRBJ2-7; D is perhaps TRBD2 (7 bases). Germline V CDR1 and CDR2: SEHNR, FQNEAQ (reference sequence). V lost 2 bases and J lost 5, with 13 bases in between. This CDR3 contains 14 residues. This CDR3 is CASSLRRGGHEQYF. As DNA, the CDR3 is TGTGCCAGCAGCTTACGGAGGGGGGGCCACGAGCAGTACTTC.

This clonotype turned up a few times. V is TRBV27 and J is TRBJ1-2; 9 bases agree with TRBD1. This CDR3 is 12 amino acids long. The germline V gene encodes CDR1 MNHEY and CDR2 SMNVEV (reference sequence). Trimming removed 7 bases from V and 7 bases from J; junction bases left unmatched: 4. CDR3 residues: CASTQGAAGYTF. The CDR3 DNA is TGTGCCAGCACACAGGGGGCGGCTGGCTACACCTTC.

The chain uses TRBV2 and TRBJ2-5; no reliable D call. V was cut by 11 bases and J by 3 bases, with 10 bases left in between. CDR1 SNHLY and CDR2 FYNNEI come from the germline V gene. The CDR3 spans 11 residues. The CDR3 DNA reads TGTGCCGCAAGTCTAGAAGAGACCCAGTACTTC. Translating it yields CAASLEETQYF.

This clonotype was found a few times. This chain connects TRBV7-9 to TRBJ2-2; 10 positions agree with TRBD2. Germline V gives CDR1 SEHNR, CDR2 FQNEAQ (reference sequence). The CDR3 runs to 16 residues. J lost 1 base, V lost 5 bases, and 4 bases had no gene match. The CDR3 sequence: CASSDSGGRNTGELFF. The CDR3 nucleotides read TGTGCCAGCAGCGATAGCGGGGGGAGGAACACCGGGGAGCTGTTTTTT.

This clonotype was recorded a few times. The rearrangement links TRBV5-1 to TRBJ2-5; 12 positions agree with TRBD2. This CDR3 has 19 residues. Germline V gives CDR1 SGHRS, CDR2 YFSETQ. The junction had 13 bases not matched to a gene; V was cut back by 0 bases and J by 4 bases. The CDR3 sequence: CASSLVGTTSGSFGETQYF. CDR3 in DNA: TGCGCCAGCAGCTTGGTGGGGACGACTAGCGGGAGCTTTGGAGAGACCCAGTACTTC.